Included here is one TCR beta chain sequence, with context. Libraries were prepared by immunoSEQ multiplex PCR; TCRdb keeps only in-frame clonotypes and omits some of them. Of about 120,000 clones in the sample, 80% to 90% were seen once. This sample is drawn from a study of blood T cell repertoires in COVID-19. The CDR3 totals 13 residues. J lost 8 bases, V lost 4 bases, and 5 bases had no gene match. CDR1 is WNHNN and CDR2 is SYGVQD in the germline V gene (reference sequence). V and J are TRBV10-1 and TRBJ1-2; 9 positions agree with TRBD1. Sequencing was carried out using peripheral blood. This sequence was found in a man aged 65 to 85 with active or convalescent COVID-19. The CDR3 region has the DNA TGCGCCAGCAGTGGAGACAGGGGGAGCGGCTACACCTTC. It codes for CASSGDRGSGYTF.